This entry lists 9 T cell receptor beta chains sequenced from one sample in a study of T-cell reconstitution after alpha-beta-depleted transplantation in children. TCRbeta library construction was performed incorporating unique molecular identifiers. A single record per CDR3 protein comes from TCRdb applying MiXCR to the PCR reads. The sample has about 360,000 distinct CDR3 sequences, 13% seen once. The sequencing here drew on PBMCs, taken from the stem cell graft. Receptor source: a human donor who donated a stem cell graft to a child with Fanconi anemia.

The chain joins TRBV24-1 to TRBJ2-1, with TRBD1 as a possible D gene (6 bases). The V gene's germline CDR1 is KGHDR and CDR2 SFDVKD. Trimming pared 1 base from V and 2 bases from J, leaving 11 bases between. The CDR3 runs to 16 residues. CDR3 residues: CATSDFRQETYNEQFF. The DNA of the CDR3 is TGTGCCACCAGTGATTTTCGACAGGAGACCTACAATGAGCAGTTCTTC.

The V gene is TRBV2, the J gene TRBJ2-7; no firm D call. Between the trimmed V and J ends, which lost 7 bases and 1 base, there was a span of 8 bases. This CDR3 has 12 residues. The germline V gene encodes CDR1 SNHLY and CDR2 FYNNEI. CDR3 in DNA: TGTGCCAGCAAACCCGATTCCTACGAGCAGTACTTC. As protein: CASKPDSYEQYF.

This clonotype was observed a few times. J is TRBJ1-3 and V is TRBV7-2, with D unclear. This CDR3 is 13 amino acids long. Per germline, CDR1 SGHTA and CDR2 FQGNSA. V was shortened by 6 bases and J by 4 bases, with 10 bases between the two germline ends. The chain's CDR3 is CASSYLAGNTIYF. CDR3 DNA sequence: TGTGCCAGCAGTTACCTCGCCGGAAACACCATATATTTT.

Many counts were recorded for this clonotype. The chain joins TRBV5-5 to TRBJ2-1, with TRBD2 matching over 7 bases. The CDR3 totals 16 residues. The germline gives CDR1 SGHKS, CDR2 YYEKEE (reference sequence). With 0 bases clipped from V and 3 bases from J, the junction kept 6 bases outside the gene matches. Here the CDR3 DNA reads TGTGCCAGCAGCTTGGCAGCGGGGTCTTTCTACAATGAGCAGTTCTTC. Its translation is CASSLAAGSFYNEQFF.

The V gene is TRBV24-1, the J gene TRBJ2-1; a weak D match, TRBD1 (6 bases). Germline CDR1 reads KGHDR; CDR2 reads SFDVKD. The V end lost 9 bases, the J end lost 5 bases, and 16 bases lay between the germline ends. The CDR3 runs 14 residues. CDR3 DNA: TGTGCCACCGTTGGGACATCAGGCAACAATGAGCAGTTCTTC. Translation gives CATVGTSGNNEQFF.

This clonotype has only a few counts. The chain carries TRBV18 and TRBJ2-2; no clear D. V was shortened by 3 bases and J by 8 bases, with 19 bases between the two germline ends. The V gene's germline CDR1 is KGHSH and CDR2 LQKENI. The CDR3 consists of 16 residues. The DNA for the CDR3 is TGTGCCAGCTCACCGTACAATGAAAGGCTAAGTGGGGAGCTGTTTTTT. Translating gives CASSPYNERLSGELFF.

There are many counts of this clonotype. The chain joins TRBV4-3 to TRBJ1-1; TRBD1 agrees at 10 bases. Germline values: CDR1 LGHNA, CDR2 YSLEER. The length of the CDR3 is 16 residues. The V segment lost 0 bases and the J segment 4 bases; nucleotides outside the gene matches: 5. The CDR3 DNA reads as TGCGCCAGCAGCCAAGACGGGACAGGGGATAGCACTGAAGCTTTCTTT. This translates into CASSQDGTGDSTEAFF.

This clonotype occurred a few times. The chain is built from TRBV7-2 and TRBJ2-7, with D unclear. Germline values: CDR1 SGHTA, CDR2 FQGNSA. The ends were cut back, 3 bases at V and 0 bases at J, with 12 bases in the middle. This CDR3 has 15 residues. As DNA, the CDR3 is TGTGCCAGCAGCTTGGGCACAGATCCCTCCTACGAGCAGTACTTC. Amino acids: CASSLGTDPSYEQYF.

A few counts support this clonotype. The genes are TRBV3-1 and TRBJ2-1; D may correspond to TRBD1 or TRBD2 (5 bases each). The V gene lost 4 bases and the J gene lost 8 bases, with 18 bases spanning the gap. This CDR3 has 15 residues. Germline V lookup: CDR1 LGHDT, CDR2 YNNKEL (reference sequence). CDR3 sequence (DNA): TGTGCCAGCAGCCGAAGGCAGGGTCGGGATGATGAGCAGTTCTTC. Translation: CASSRRQGRDDEQFF.